What follows are 14 T cell receptor beta chains derived from one specimen sequenced in a study of shared clonotypes between healthy human individuals. Generated by immunoSEQ multiplex PCR, the TCRdb table keeps only in-frame clones and is missing some. This sample yields over 2,000,000 clones, of which 80% to 95% are seen a single time; around 1.8% belongs to the top ten. The naive CD8 subset, CD45RO-negative cells positively selected for CCR7, excluded terminally differentiated effector memory CD45RA+ cells. The specimen was naive CD8+ T cells from PBMCs. The receptor source for this set is a man in his late teens or twenties in good health. Some clones in this sample may be carry-over from other donors' samples.

This chain links TRBV27 with TRBJ2-7, with 7 bases matching TRBD1. V lost 8 bases and J lost 3; bases outside the gene matches: 7. The CDR3 totals 13 residues. Germline CDR1 reads MNHEY; CDR2 reads SMNVEV (reference sequence). CDR3 sequence (DNA): TGTGCCAGCGGCCCCCGGGACAGCTACGAGCAGTACTTC. It translates to CASGPRDSYEQYF.

The chain couples TRBV27 to TRBJ2-3; the D gene could be TRBD1 or TRBD2 (6 bases each). V lost 5 bases, J lost 1 base, and 22 bases lay in between. Germline CDR1 reads MNHEY; CDR2 reads SMNVEV (reference sequence). The CDR3 totals 18 residues. Written as DNA, the CDR3 is TGTGCCAGCAGTCCCCCTCCTAGGGGGGTACTAGGCACAGATACGCAGTATTTT. As protein: CASSPPPRGVLGTDTQYF.

V gene TRBV27 combines with J gene TRBJ2-5, with 9 bases fitting TRBD1. Per germline, CDR1 MNHEY and CDR2 SMNVEV (reference sequence). CDR3 length equals 15 residues. Germline trimming cut 8 bases from V and 5 bases from J; bases unmatched to any gene: 12. CDR3 sequence (DNA): TGTGCCAGCGCCAATTACTCCGGGACAGGGGAGACCCAGTACTTC. Its protein product is CASANYSGTGETQYF.

The chain uses TRBV27 and TRBJ2-3; 11 bases agree with TRBD2. V trimming: 6 bases; J trimming: 6 bases; junction bases outside the gene matches: 17. The CDR3 covers 18 residues. Germline V gives CDR1 MNHEY, CDR2 SMNVEV (reference sequence). The CDR3 is CASRPLAGGPIYHDTQYF. The CDR3, as DNA: TGTGCCAGCAGGCCCTTAGCGGGAGGGCCTATATATCACGATACGCAGTATTTT.

The chain combines TRBV28 with TRBJ2-3; D could derive from TRBD1 or TRBD2 (5 bases each). With 4 bases removed from V and 5 bases from J, the gap between germline ends came to 10 bases. Germline V gene lookup returns CDR1 MDHEN and CDR2 SYDVKM. This CDR3 has 13 residues. The CDR3 region has the DNA TGTGCCAGCAGTTCCCCAGGGAGAGATACGCAGTATTTT. Its protein product is CASSSPGRDTQYF.

The rearrangement links TRBV6-5 to TRBJ1-4, with D perhaps matching TRBD1 (6 bases). The CDR3 is 13 residues long. The germline gives CDR1 MNHEY, CDR2 SVGAGI. The V end was cut by 6 bases, the J end by 8 bases, with 13 bases between. The CDR3: CASRPGGAEKLFF. The CDR3 coding sequence is TGTGCCAGCAGACCCGGGGGGGCAGAAAAACTGTTTTTT.

The chain employs TRBV27 and TRBJ2-7; the match to TRBD2 covers 7 bases. CDR3 length equals 15 residues. Trimming cost V 2 bases and J 3 bases; bases outside gene matches: 7. Germline values: CDR1 MNHEY, CDR2 SMNVEV (reference sequence). The CDR3 is CASSLERGGSYEQYF. In DNA form, the CDR3 reads TGTGCCAGCAGTTTAGAGCGGGGAGGGAGCTACGAGCAGTACTTC.

The J gene is TRBJ1-3, the V gene TRBV19; no clear D. This CDR3 has 13 amino acids. Germline CDR1 LNHDA, CDR2 SQIVND (reference sequence). Between the trimmed V and J ends, which lost 6 bases and 6 bases, there was a span of 12 bases. The CDR3 protein is CASRLPSANTIYF. The CDR3 nucleotides read TGTGCCAGTAGACTCCCGTCGGCAAACACCATATATTTT.

CDR3 DNA: TGTGCCAGTAGTATCACGGGATTCGCGGTTGAGCCCCAGCATTTT. Amino acid sequence: CASSITGFAVEPQHF. The J gene is TRBJ1-5, the V gene TRBV19; D gene ambiguous. Trimming cost V 3 bases and J 8 bases, with 17 bases left between them. Germline V gene lookup returns CDR1 LNHDA and CDR2 SQIVND (reference sequence). The CDR3 contains 15 residues. Together with reference TRBV19 and TRBJ1-5, the CDR3 gives the full variable domain: DGGITQSPKYLFRKEGQNVTLSCEQNLNHDAMYWYRQDPGQGLRLIYYSQIVNDFQKGDIAEGYSVSREKKESFPLTVTSAQKNPTAFYLCASSITGFAVEPQHFGDGTRLSIL.

The J gene is TRBJ2-7, the V gene TRBV27; 9 bases align to TRBD1. V gave up 5 bases and J gave up 6 bases; unmatched junction bases: 17. Germline loops: CDR1 MNHEY, CDR2 SMNVEV (reference sequence). This CDR3 contains 17 residues. In nucleotides, the CDR3 is TGTGCCAGCAGTACCCGGGACAGGGTGAGATCCACTCGCGAGCAGTACTTC. It specifies CASSTRDRVRSTREQYF.

The sample holds a few counts of this clone. Here the CDR3 reads CASSLEVRDTEAFF. The CDR3 nucleotides are TGCGCCAGCAGCTTGGAAGTTCGGGACACTGAAGCTTTCTTT. The gene calls are TRBV5-1 and TRBJ1-1, with D unresolved. From germline, CDR1 is SGHRS and CDR2 YFSETQ. The CDR3 covers 14 residues. V was clipped by 0 bases and J by 3 bases, with 9 bases between them.

The V and J genes are TRBV28 and TRBJ2-7; D may be TRBD1 (5 bases). Germline values: CDR1 MDHEN, CDR2 SYDVKM. Between the trimmed V and J ends, which lost 6 bases and 5 bases, there was a span of 17 bases. The CDR3 has 14 amino acids. DNA for the CDR3: TGTGCCAGCAGATCCCCGGTCAGGGTCCACGAGCAGTACTTC. This codes for CASRSPVRVHEQYF.

In the case of this clone: Other DNA sequences within the sample encode an identical CDR3. CDR3 amino acids: CASSLSTVTEAFF. CDR3 in DNA: TGTGCCAGCAGTTTATCAACGGTAACTGAAGCTTTCTTT. The rearrangement uses TRBV27 and TRBJ1-1; D remains unclear. The germline V and J ends were trimmed by 0 bases and 5 bases, with 7 bases remaining between them. The CDR3 totals 13 residues. Germline assignment: CDR1 MNHEY and CDR2 SMNVEV (reference sequence).

This chain uses TRBV5-1 with TRBJ1-1; D perhaps matches TRBD1 (5 bases). Germline lookup yields CDR1 SGHRS and CDR2 YFSETQ. This CDR3 has 17 amino acids. The V end was cut by 4 bases, the J end by 0 bases, with 19 bases between. DNA of the CDR3: TGCGCCAGCAGCCCAGCCCCCTCCGGGGGGATGAACACTGAAGCTTTCTTT. Translated: CASSPAPSGGMNTEAFF.